This entry lists 14 T cell receptor beta chains sequenced from one sample in a study of T cell repertoires in cytomegalovirus infection. TCRdb independently ran MiXCR on the reads; one entry per CDR3 protein. The sample comprises around 530,000 distinct CDR3 sequences, less than 30% of which are singletons, and roughly an eighth rests with the top ten. Specimen: PBMCs. The receptors here all came from a human donor in good health (CMV status not recorded). Some clones in this sample may be carry-over from other donors' samples.

This clonotype was observed a handful of times. The rearrangement uses TRBV30 and TRBJ2-2; 11 nucleotides match TRBD2. CDR1 is GTSNPN and CDR2 is SVGIG in the germline V gene (reference sequence). With 0 bases clipped from V and 5 bases from J, the junction kept 5 bases outside the gene matches. The CDR3 extends over 16 amino acids. The CDR3 loop reads CAWSVLGTSGTGELFF. The CDR3 region has the DNA TGTGCCTGGAGTGTACTAGGGACTAGCGGTACCGGGGAGCTGTTTTTT.

The genes are TRBV12-3 or TRBV12-4 and TRBJ2-3, with D perhaps TRBD2 (5 bases). The ends were cut back, 6 bases at V and 6 bases at J, with 16 bases in the middle. The CDR3 is made up of 14 amino acids. The CDR3 sequence is CASRANLPGDTQYF. CDR3 sequence (DNA): TGTGCCAGCAGGGCAAACCTTCCGGGGGATACGCAGTATTTT.

Only a few counts were recorded for this clonotype. The genes are TRBV4-3 and TRBJ2-7; no reliable D call. V lost 0 bases and J lost 4, with 7 bases in between. This CDR3 is 13 amino acids long. Germline V lookup: CDR1 LGHNA, CDR2 YSLEER. Written as DNA, the CDR3 is TGCGCCAGCAGCCAAGATACCAGGTACGAGCAGTACTTC. Translated: CASSQDTRYEQYF.

Written as DNA, the CDR3 is TGTGCCAGCAGTTTGCCGACTGCTGATAATGAAAAACTGTTTTTT. Translated: CASSLPTADNEKLFF. This chain joins TRBV28 and TRBJ1-4; D not certain. CDR3 length: 15 residues. Germline V lookup: CDR1 MDHEN, CDR2 SYDVKM. The V end was cut by 3 bases, the J end by 4 bases, with 12 bases between.

The V gene is TRBV7-9, the J gene TRBJ1-1, with 8 bases identical to TRBD1. There are 15 residues in the CDR3. V shed 4 bases, J shed 4 bases, and the junction held 8 bases outside the gene matches. From germline, CDR1 is SEHNR and CDR2 FQNEAQ (reference sequence). The CDR3 loop is CASSSQGASSTEAFF. In nucleotides, the CDR3 is TGTGCCAGCAGCTCCCAGGGGGCGTCGTCCACTGAAGCTTTCTTT.

There are many counts of this clonotype. This sequence joins TRBV7-2 and TRBJ2-7; D possibly corresponds to TRBD2 (6 bases). This CDR3 is 13 amino acids long. Germline loops: CDR1 SGHTA, CDR2 FQGNSA. V lost 5 bases, J lost 3 bases, and 11 bases lay in between. The CDR3 DNA sequence: TGTGCCAGCAGCCCGGGACTCCACTACGAGCAGTACTTC. As protein: CASSPGLHYEQYF. The full variable domain, in which reference TRBV7-2 and TRBJ2-7 provide the parts outside the CDR3, is GAGVSQSPSNKVTEKGKDVELRCDPISGHTALYWYRQSLGQGLEFLIYFQGNSAPDKSGLPSDRFSAERTGGSVSTLTIQRTQQEDSAVYLCASSPGLHYEQYFGPGTRLTVT.

This clonotype was seen many times. This sequence joins TRBV7-6 and TRBJ1-1; the D gene is possibly TRBD1 (6 bases). The V end was cut by 5 bases, the J end by 0 bases, with 16 bases between. Germline CDR1 and CDR2: SGHVS and FNYEAQ. CDR3 length: 16 residues. This CDR3 reads CASSVRGTWVNTEAFF. CDR3 in DNA: TGTGCCAGCAGCGTTAGGGGGACGTGGGTGAACACTGAAGCTTTCTTT.

A remark on this clonotype: A much larger clone sits a single nucleotide away, making a read error possible. This chain links TRBV5-6 with TRBJ2-3; TRBD2 aligns across 8 bases. Germline V gene data show CDR1 as SGHDT and CDR2 as YYEEEE. With 2 bases clipped from V and 1 base from J, the junction kept 3 bases outside the gene matches. This CDR3 comprises 15 residues. The CDR3 here is CASSFKTSGTDTQYF. CDR3 DNA sequence: TGTGCCAGCAGCTTTAAGACTAGCGGCACAGATACGCAGTATTTT. Full variable domain (remainder filled in from reference TRBV5-6 and TRBJ2-3): DAGVTQSPTHLIKTRGQQVTLRCSPKSGHDTVSWYQQALGQGPQFIFQYYEEEERQRGNFPDRFSGHQFPNYSSELNVNALLLGDSALYLCASSFKTSGTDTQYFGPGTRLTVL.

In its sample, this clonotype was seen many times. The chain carries TRBV7-9 and TRBJ2-3; TRBD2 aligns across 7 bases. The CDR3 contains 16 residues. J was trimmed by 3 bases and V by 6 bases; bases with no gene match: 12. Germline lookup yields CDR1 SEHNR and CDR2 FQNEAQ (reference sequence). The CDR3 sequence: CASSFGPGEGTDTQYF. In DNA, the CDR3 is TGTGCCAGCAGTTTTGGACCCGGGGAGGGGACAGATACGCAGTATTTT.

The chain links TRBV12-3 or TRBV12-4 to TRBJ2-2; 13 nucleotides line up with TRBD2. Unmatched junction bases numbered 23, after V lost 6 bases and J lost 7 bases. The CDR3 runs to 21 residues. The CDR3 sequence: CASSRTGGSGLAGASNGELFF. The CDR3 DNA sequence: TGTGCCAGCAGCCGGACAGGGGGCTCCGGACTAGCGGGAGCGAGCAACGGGGAGCTGTTTTTT.

This clonotype was seen a few times. This sequence joins TRBV7-2 and TRBJ1-6, with D uncertain. The germline V and J ends were trimmed by 4 bases and 0 bases, with 13 bases remaining between them. The germline V gene has CDR1 SGHTA and CDR2 FQGNSA. The CDR3 contains 17 residues. The CDR3 reads CASSSAPGSSYNSPLHF. CDR3 DNA sequence: TGTGCCAGCAGCTCAGCACCAGGCAGCTCCTATAATTCACCCCTCCACTTT.

This clonotype has more than one count but fewer than ten. The chain joins TRBV7-9 to TRBJ2-5; 10 nucleotides align to TRBD2. Germline CDR1 SEHNR, CDR2 FQNEAQ (reference sequence). This CDR3 contains 17 residues. V dropped 3 bases and J dropped 5; count of bases not matched to a gene: 12. In DNA, the CDR3 is TGTGCCAGCAGCTTCTCCAGCGGGAGGGCCCAAGCTGAGACCCAGTACTTC. It specifies CASSFSSGRAQAETQYF.

In its sample, this clonotype was seen a few times. The chain joins TRBV4-1 to TRBJ2-1, with 8 bases matching TRBD2. Germline V lookup: CDR1 MGHRA, CDR2 YSYEKL. The CDR3 has 16 residues. The junction had 8 bases not matched to a gene; V was cut back by 3 bases and J by 4 bases. This chain's CDR3 is CASSHTIGGRYNEQFF. CDR3 bases: TGCGCCAGCAGCCACACGATAGGCGGGAGGTACAATGAGCAGTTCTTC.

This chain links TRBV7-2 with TRBJ2-5, with TRBD2 matching over 8 bases. The CDR3 contains 15 residues. Per the germline V gene, CDR1 is SGHTA and CDR2 is FQGNSA. Trimming at V came to 6 bases and at J to 7 bases, leaving 13 bases not matched to a gene. The CDR3 loop is CASRPGGGTPRTQYF. DNA for the CDR3: TGTGCCAGCAGACCAGGCGGGGGGACCCCAAGGACCCAGTACTTC. Drawing the rest from reference TRBV7-2 and TRBJ2-5, the complete variable domain is GAGVSQSPSNKVTEKGKDVELRCDPISGHTALYWYRQSLGQGLEFLIYFQGNSAPDKSGLPSDRFSAERTGGSVSTLTIQRTQQEDSAVYLCASRPGGGTPRTQYFGPGTRLLVL.